The sequence of this TCR beta chain was determined in a study of blood T cells in healthy people across ages (dated by TCRdb to the mid-2010s). For the study in its entirety: In model experiments, roughly one uniquely barcoded TCR beta cDNA molecule per two T cells was captured by template switching. To avoid experimental bias, donors of different ages were randomly spread across the sequencing lanes. Two additional independent replicas of 1 million unique cDNA reads from the same blood draw were analyzed for two donors (one aged 18 to 29 and one aged 80 or older). The study measured age-related changes in TCR beta repertoire diversity using deep sequencing normalized with unique cDNA molecular identifiers. The donors were split into four age groups: young (average 16 years), middle-aged (39), aged (approximately 60) and long-lived (roughly 88).

The germline V gene provides CDR1 MGHRA and CDR2 YSYEKL. V is pared back by 1 base and J by 3 bases, with 13 bases lying between the germline termini. From its cysteine to its phenylalanine, the CDR3 spans 15 amino acids. Here the CDR3 DNA is all that survives: 45 bases in frame from base 1. Findings and caveats that apply to the study as a whole: Total diversity estimates from one million sequenced T cells were considered lower bounds and underestimates. Compared with the aged group, more naive CD4+ T cells, fewer expanded clones and increased TCR diversity were shown by the long-lived group, suggesting age selection. Observed TCR beta diversity per million T cells fell roughly linearly with age, and a significant reduction was already apparent by age roughly 40. Bulk unsorted PBMC profiling prevented conclusive comparison of naive and antigen-experienced compartments. Donor CMV infection status was unknown, potentially confounding age-related changes in expanded clonotypes. Observed TCR beta diversity correlated strongly with the percentage of naive T cells measured by flow cytometry.

The method behind the library was 5' RACE. A second PCR of roughly 6 to 11 cycles was run with a J-beta primer mix and a sample-barcoded 5' primer. A template-switch 5' adaptor carrying 12 random nucleotides introduced a unique molecular identifier onto each TCR beta cDNA molecule. Each sample yielded at least 2.5 million CDR3-containing paired-end reads. All of the RNA was converted into first-strand cDNA using the Mint cDNA synthesis kit, with a TRBC-specific oligonucleotide serving as the primer. All cDNA was treated with uracil-DNA glycosylase and then went through a first 18-cycle PCR with the universal primers M1SS and BC2_uni_R. The paper's processing steps were these. For normalization, 1 million high-quality reads, each with a distinct molecular identifier, were randomly selected from each sample. Reads sharing molecular identifiers were discarded rather than binned into consensus sequences. MiTCR, set to a Q25 quality threshold and the strictest error-elimination algorithm, was used for CDR3 identification, clonotype clustering and error correction. A nonparametric unseen species model with Euler transformation was used to estimate a lower bound on total TCR beta diversity. The public reads were reprocessed in TCRdb via fastp at Q25 and MiXCR, keeping in-frame beta chains. CDR3 protein duplicates are merged, each entry listing the most common genes and DNA. None of the V and J calls come from the authors' own analysis; TCRdb made them. Across this sample there are 1.5 million to 2 million distinct CDR3 sequences, with more than 35% seen only once. Under 25% of the sample lies in the top ten.

Systemically healthy Caucasian individuals from Russia, around 39 in total and aged about 6 to 100 years, were included as donors. Each donor gave roughly 11 milliliters of peripheral blood, drawn into EDTA-treated Vacutainer tubes. PBMCs were isolated by Ficoll-Paque density-gradient centrifugation, with at least 7 million obtained per sample. Trizol reagent was used to extract total RNA from PBMCs, with at least 6 micrograms per sample. For every donor, an aliquot of PBMCs went through flow cytometry to measure the percentages of naive CD45RAhigh/CD27high T cells. Only a few counts were recorded for this clonotype. No antigen is known for it. Per-base quality was not reported, and no clone a single base away is much larger than it.

The clonotype originates from a human donor in good health. Source material: blood. The rearrangement joined TRBV4-1 to TRBJ2-7; TRBD1 is a possible D gene, resting on 5 matching bases. CDR3 region: CASSQGQSSRYEQYF. At the DNA level, the sequence is TGCGCCAGCAGCCAAGGACAGAGTAGCCGCTACGAGCAGTACTTC.